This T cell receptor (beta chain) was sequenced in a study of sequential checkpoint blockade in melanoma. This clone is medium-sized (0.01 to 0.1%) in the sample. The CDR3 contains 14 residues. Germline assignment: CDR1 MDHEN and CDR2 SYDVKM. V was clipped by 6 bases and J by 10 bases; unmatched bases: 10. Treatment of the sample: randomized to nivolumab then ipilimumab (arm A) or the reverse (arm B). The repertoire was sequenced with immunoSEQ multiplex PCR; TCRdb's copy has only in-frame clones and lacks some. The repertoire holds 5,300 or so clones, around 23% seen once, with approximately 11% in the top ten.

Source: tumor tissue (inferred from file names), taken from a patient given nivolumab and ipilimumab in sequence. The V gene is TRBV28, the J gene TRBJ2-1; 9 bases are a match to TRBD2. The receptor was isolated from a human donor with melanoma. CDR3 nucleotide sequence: TGTGCCAGCAGAACTAGCGGGTCCCAACGGGAGCAGTTCTTC. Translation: CASRTSGSQREQFF.